The 5 T cell receptor beta chains below come from one sample, sequenced in a study of blood T cell repertoires in COVID-19. Using immunoSEQ multiplex PCR, the repertoire was profiled, and TCRdb retains in-frame clones only, with some absent. This table holds approximately 260,000 clones, 90% to 95% found once. The sequenced material came from PBMCs or T cells enriched from blood (not recorded which). The receptors come from a woman between 18 and 29 years old who had recovered from COVID-19.

V gene TRBV21-1 combines with J gene TRBJ2-5; the table's D call TRBD2 went unverified against the DNA. TRBV21-1 is described as a pseudogene. The CDR3 runs 19 residues. CDR3 sequence: CASSISYTSGILYQETQYF. For the CDR3, the DNA is TGTGCCAGCAGCATTTCCTATACTAGCGGGATCCTGTACCAAGAGACCCAGTACTTC.

The chain carries TRBV5-1 and TRBJ1-4; possibly TRBD1 for D (5 bases). Trimming shortened V by 2 bases and J by 2 bases, and 10 bases separated the two germline ends. Germline V CDR1 and CDR2: SGHRS, YFSETQ. The CDR3 runs 15 residues. The CDR3 sequence is CASSFGDLTNEKLFF. For the CDR3, the DNA is TGCGCCAGCAGCTTCGGGGACTTGACTAATGAAAAACTGTTTTTT. Full variable domain (rest looked up from reference TRBV5-1 and TRBJ1-4): KAGVTQTPRYLIKTRGQQVTLSCSPISGHRSVSWYQQTPGQGLQFLFEYFSETQRNKGNFPGRFSGRQFSNSRSEMNVSTLELGDSALYLCASSFGDLTNEKLFFGSGTQLSVL.

The chain couples TRBV6-1 to TRBJ1-6; D call uncertain. Germline CDR1 and CDR2: MNHNS and SASEGT. There are 16 residues in the CDR3. V shed 1 base and J shed 7 bases, with 14 bases lying between them. The DNA for the CDR3 is TGTGCCAGCAGTGAAGACACACTAATCCTCAATTCACCCCTCCACTTT. This gives the protein CASSEDTLILNSPLHF.

This clone was detected only once. V is TRBV5-1 and J is TRBJ1-2, with 7 nucleotides matching TRBD1. The germline V gene encodes CDR1 SGHRS and CDR2 YFSETQ. V gave up 5 bases and J gave up 2 bases; unmatched junction bases: 9. The CDR3 spans 15 residues. The CDR3 coding sequence is TGCGCCAGCAGGGAAGCAGGGGGGAACAACTATGGCTACACCTTC. Protein product: CASREAGGNNYGYTF.

The chain couples TRBV18 to TRBJ2-1, with TRBD1 matching over 11 bases. Trimming at V came to 4 bases and at J to 3 bases, leaving 2 bases not matched to a gene. In germline, CDR1 is KGHSH, CDR2 LQKENI. The CDR3 extends over 15 amino acids. Written as DNA, the CDR3 is TGTGCCAGCTCACAGGGACAGGGGGTCTACAATGAGCAGTTCTTC. This encodes CASSQGQGVYNEQFF. The full variable domain, its missing parts supplied by reference TRBV18 and TRBJ2-1, is NAGVMQNPRHLVRRRGQEARLRCSPMKGHSHVYWYRQLPEEGLKFMVYLQKENIIDESGMPKERFSAEFPKEGPSILRIQQVVRGDSAAYFCASSQGQGVYNEQFFGPGTRLTVL.